Following are 17 T cell receptor beta chains from one sample sequenced in a study of siplizumab effects on memory and regulatory T cells. Libraries were prepared by immunoSEQ multiplex PCR; TCRdb keeps only in-frame clonotypes and omits some of them. The sample consists of about 99,000 clones, more than 85% of them appearing once. The specimen was Tregs sorted from blood. These receptors were collected from a human donor in good health.

The chain couples TRBV19 to TRBJ2-1; 8 bases fit TRBD1. This CDR3 contains 12 residues. The junction had 3 bases not matched to a gene; V was cut back by 10 bases and J by 4 bases. The germline CDR1 and CDR2 sequences are LNHDA and SQIVND (reference sequence). The CDR3 DNA sequence: TGTGCCACCCGGGACAGGTACAATGAGCAGTTCTTC. This sequence encodes CATRDRYNEQFF.

This rearrangement joins TRBV5-5 to TRBJ2-7; no definite D call. This CDR3 comprises 14 residues. Germline values: CDR1 SGHKS, CDR2 YYEKEE (reference sequence). V lost 0 bases, J lost 4 bases, and 11 bases lay in between. The chain's CDR3 is CASSLAGSQYEQYF. As DNA, the CDR3 is TGTGCCAGCAGCTTGGCGGGTAGCCAATACGAGCAGTACTTC.

This sequence joins TRBV19 and TRBJ2-2, with 9 bases matching TRBD1. Germline V gene lookup returns CDR1 LNHDA and CDR2 SQIVND (reference sequence). With V trimmed by 7 bases and J by 7 bases, 13 bases remained unmatched. The CDR3 is 16 residues long. The CDR3 is CASTFSPGQGGGELFF. CDR3 bases: TGTGCCAGTACCTTCTCACCGGGACAGGGTGGCGGGGAGCTGTTTTTT.

The chain carries TRBV9 and TRBJ2-1; 11 nucleotides match TRBD1. J gave up 9 bases and V 4 bases, and 6 bases lay outside the gene matches. Germline lookup yields CDR1 SGDLS and CDR2 YYNGEE. The CDR3 consists of 14 residues. The DNA for the CDR3 is TGTGCCAGCAGCAGAGGGGACAGGGGGTTTGAGCAGTTCTTC. Translated: CASSRGDRGFEQFF.

This chain uses TRBV19 with TRBJ1-1; D ambiguous. This CDR3 region has 13 residues. Trimming removed 3 bases at V and 7 bases at J, with 12 bases between. The V gene's germline CDR1 is LNHDA and CDR2 SQIVND (reference sequence). In nucleotides, the CDR3 is TGTGCCAGTAGTATTCCGGCGAACTATGAAGCTTTCTTT. Translation: CASSIPANYEAFF.

V is TRBV19 and J is TRBJ1-5; D is possibly TRBD1 (5 bases). Germline-derived CDR1 and CDR2 are LNHDA and SQIVND (reference sequence). The CDR3 is made up of 16 amino acids. V was pared by 5 bases and J by 4 bases, with 18 bases between. This CDR3 is CASSPHLSSGNQPQHF. The CDR3 coding sequence is TGTGCCAGTAGTCCGCACCTTTCCTCAGGGAATCAGCCCCAGCATTTT.

J is TRBJ2-3 and V is TRBV4-1; D is perhaps TRBD1 (5 bases). The germline gives CDR1 MGHRA, CDR2 YSYEKL. This CDR3 has 14 amino acids. Trimming stripped 4 bases from V and 0 bases from J, with 8 bases between. DNA for the CDR3: TGCGCCAGCAGCCGACAGCCTAGCACAGATACGCAGTATTTT. This codes for CASSRQPSTDTQYF.

The chain links TRBV6-1 to TRBJ2-7, with D maybe TRBD1 (6 bases). Trimming took off 1 base at V and 4 bases at J, with 14 bases between the two ends. Germline V lookup: CDR1 MNHNS, CDR2 SASEGT. The CDR3 length is 15 residues. In nucleotides, the CDR3 is TGTGCCAGCAGTGAAGTTGGGGGCTGGAATTACGAGCAGTACTTC. As protein: CASSEVGGWNYEQYF.

J is TRBJ1-6 and V is TRBV30; the D is unclear. The CDR3 consists of 13 residues. Germline-derived CDR1 and CDR2 are GTSNPN and SVGIG (reference sequence). Trimming took off 4 bases at V and 9 bases at J, with 13 bases between the two ends. The CDR3 loop is CAWNVGRGSPLHF. CDR3 nucleotide sequence: TGTGCCTGGAACGTCGGGAGAGGTTCACCCCTCCACTTT.

This rearrangement joins TRBV23-1 to TRBJ2-3; D possibly uses TRBD1 or TRBD2 (5 bases each). Being an ORF, TRBV23-1 has a function that is uncertain. CDR3 length: 14 amino acids. V was clipped by 7 bases and J by 2 bases, with 13 bases between them. CDR3 in DNA: TGCGCCAGCACTAGAGGGGCTCCCACAGATACGCAGTATTTT. It encodes CASTRGAPTDTQYF.

This clone was observed a single time. The chain links TRBV19 to TRBJ1-3; 7 nucleotides align to TRBD1. The CDR3 spans 14 residues. The germline V gene encodes CDR1 LNHDA and CDR2 SQIVND (reference sequence). V was clipped by 7 bases and J by 4 bases; unmatched bases: 7. CDR3 DNA sequence: TGTGCCAGTAAAGAAGGGACAGCAGGAAACACCATATATTTT. This sequence encodes CASKEGTAGNTIYF.

The chain employs TRBV6-6 and TRBJ1-2, with D possibly being TRBD1 (6 bases). The CDR3 totals 14 residues. Germline CDR1 reads MNHNY; CDR2 reads SVGAGI (reference sequence). The ends were cut back, 0 bases at V and 4 bases at J, with 9 bases in the middle. This CDR3 is CASSYSGTSYGYTF. CDR3 bases: TGTGCCAGCAGTTACTCAGGGACATCCTATGGCTACACCTTC.

The chain employs TRBV7-3 and TRBJ2-7; D tentatively reads TRBD1 or TRBD2 (5 bases each). This CDR3 region has 15 residues. Germline CDR1 is SGHTA and CDR2 is FQGTGA. V lost 2 bases to trimming and J lost 2 bases, with 13 bases between them. The CDR3 DNA reads as TGTGCCAGCAGCTTAGGGCGAGGGGTCACCTACGAGCAGTACTTC. Its translation: CASSLGRGVTYEQYF.

The chain combines TRBV6-4 with TRBJ2-7; D is perhaps TRBD2 (5 bases). V shed 9 bases and J shed 4 bases, with 19 bases lying between them. The germline gives CDR1 MRHNA, CDR2 SNTAGT. The CDR3 runs 14 residues. The DNA of the CDR3 is TGTGCCAGAGACGAAACTACGGGAAATTACGAGCAGTACTTC. Protein product: CARDETTGNYEQYF.

This clone was found a few times. The rearrangement uses TRBV7-2 and TRBJ1-2; 7 bases line up with TRBD1. V gave up 3 bases and J gave up 10 bases; unmatched junction bases: 11. This CDR3 contains 14 residues. Germline V gives CDR1 SGHTA, CDR2 FQGNSA. CDR3 residues: CASSLGSWDRVYTF. The CDR3 region has the DNA TGTGCCAGCAGCTTGGGGTCCTGGGACAGAGTCTACACCTTC.

J is TRBJ1-6 and V is TRBV5-1; D ambiguous. Germline V gene data show CDR1 as SGHRS and CDR2 as YFSETQ. V lost 1 base to trimming and J lost 7 bases, with 15 bases between them. The CDR3 extends over 16 amino acids. This chain's CDR3 is CASSLLRAGRNSPLHF. The DNA for the CDR3 is TGCGCCAGCAGCTTGTTACGGGCAGGAAGAAATTCACCCCTCCACTTT.

J is TRBJ1-5 and V is TRBV19; tentative D call: TRBD1 (5 bases). The germline V gene encodes CDR1 LNHDA and CDR2 SQIVND (reference sequence). The CDR3 runs to 15 residues. The V and J ends lost 1 base and 7 bases respectively, with 14 bases between them. CDR3 nucleotides: TGTGCCAGTAGTATAGCCCTTCAGGGACGGCAGCCCCAGCATTTT. This gives the protein CASSIALQGRQPQHF.